This TCR beta chain is from a study of blood T cells in healthy people across ages (dated by TCRdb to the mid-2010s). About the study as a whole: Template switching captured roughly one uniquely barcoded TCR beta cDNA molecule per two T cells in model experiments. Age-related changes in TCR beta repertoire diversity were measured in the study by deep sequencing normalized with unique cDNA molecular identifiers. The donors were split into four age groups: young (average around 15 years), middle-aged (nearly 40), aged (over 55) and long-lived (over 80). Donors of different ages were randomly distributed across sequencing lanes to avoid experimental bias. Two additional independent replicas of 1 million unique cDNA reads from the same blood draw were analyzed for two donors (one aged 18 to 29 and one aged 80 or older).

The library came from 5' RACE. The instrument was an Illumina HiSeq 2500. A second PCR of about 6 to 12 cycles was run with a J-beta primer mix and a sample-barcoded 5' primer. A template-switch 5' adaptor carrying 12 random nucleotides introduced a unique molecular identifier onto each TCR beta cDNA molecule. Each sample yielded at least 2.5 million CDR3-containing paired-end reads. All of the RNA was converted into first-strand cDNA using the Mint cDNA synthesis kit, with a TRBC-specific oligonucleotide serving as the primer. Following uracil-DNA glycosylase treatment, a first 18-cycle PCR with universal primers M1SS and BC2_uni_R was performed on all cDNA. As for how the authors treated the data: For normalization, 1 million high-quality reads were randomly selected from each sample, with every read carrying a distinct molecular identifier. Instead of being binned into consensus sequences, reads with shared molecular identifiers were discarded. CDR3 identification, clonotype clustering and error correction used MiTCR with a Q25 quality threshold and the strictest error-elimination algorithm. A nonparametric unseen species model with Euler transformation was used to estimate a lower bound on total TCR beta diversity. TCRdb's own reprocessing of the public reads used fastp at Q25 and MiXCR and kept productive beta chains. When rows share a CDR3 protein, they turn into one entry using the most common DNA and genes. TCRdb, not the original authors, processed these V and J calls. This sample gives about 1.1 million distinct CDR3 sequences in total; about two fifths of them show up just once. The leading ten clones occupy about an eighth of the sample.

Broad study findings and their caveats: The CMV infection status of donors was not known, potentially confounding age-related changes in expanded clonotypes. The percentage of naive T cells measured by flow cytometry correlated strongly with observed TCR beta diversity. Bulk unsorted PBMC profiling prevented conclusive comparison of naive and antigen-experienced compartments. Compared with the aged group, more naive CD4+ T cells, fewer expanded clones and increased TCR diversity were shown by the long-lived group, suggesting age selection. Observed TCR beta diversity per million T cells fell roughly linearly with age, and a significant reduction was already apparent by age approximately 41. Estimates of total diversity based on one million sequenced T cells were regarded as lower bounds and as underestimates.

The donors were under 40 Caucasian individuals from Russia, aged 6 to 90 years, who were systemically healthy. Each donor gave ten milliliters of peripheral blood, drawn into EDTA-treated Vacutainer tubes. PBMCs were isolated by Ficoll-Paque density-gradient centrifugation, with at least 7 million obtained per sample. Trizol reagent was used to extract total RNA from the PBMCs, yielding at least 6 micrograms per sample. For every donor, an aliquot of PBMCs went through flow cytometry to measure the percentages of naive CD45RAhigh/CD27high T cells. Worth noting for this clonotype: Its antigen remains unidentified. There are no base qualities to consult, and no much larger clone falls within one base.

Deletion took 0 bases off V and 10 bases off J, with a span of 10 bases between the germline ends. The germline V gene provides CDR1 MNHEY and CDR2 SVGAGI. Spanning cysteine to phenylalanine, the CDR3 consists of 13 amino acids. The only DNA kept is the CDR3, 39 bases in frame from the first base. Recombination joined TRBV6-5 with TRBJ2-1, with no confident D gene call. This sequence originates from a man between 18 and 29 years old in good health. The specimen sequenced was blood. The base sequence is TGTGCCAGCAGTTACTCGAACAACGCGGAGCAGTTCTTC. The translation is CASSYSNNAEQFF.